The entry that follows covers one TCR beta chain sequence. This specimen comes from a study of blood T cell repertoires in COVID-19. Clones were read by immunoSEQ multiplex PCR, and TCRdb kept only the in-frame ones, dropping some. The top ten hold roughly 42% of the sample, which has tens of thousands of clones, roughly 90% seen once. Trimming shortened V by 4 bases and J by 2 bases, and 2 bases separated the two germline ends. The germline CDR1 and CDR2 sequences are KGHDR and SFDVKD. The CDR3 has 12 residues. The sequence was obtained from a man between 60 and 75 years old with active or convalescent COVID-19. The source material was peripheral blood. The V and J genes are TRBV24-1 and TRBJ1-5; D is undetermined. CDR3 sequence: CATSDGNQPQHF. CDR3 DNA: TGTGCCACCAGTGACGGCAATCAGCCCCAGCATTTT.